The 9 T cell receptor beta chains in this list originate from one sample, sequenced in a study of a mutant IDH1 vaccine in newly diagnosed glioma. Sample time point: week 35, safety follow-up. Vaccine doses each comprised 300 ug of mutant IDH1 20-mer peptide, with topical imiquimod. Their antigen targets remain unknown. The table came from immunoSEQ multiplex PCR; TCRdb's copy has only in-frame clones and leaves some out. Counted here are about 46,000 clones, around 94% occurring once; the ten biggest clones make up 2% to 2.5%. Sequencing was performed on PBMCs, taken from a glioma patient whose treatment included an IDH1 peptide vaccine. Receptor source: a man in his fifties with glioma.

CDR3 coding DNA: TGTGCCAGCTCACCGCTAGAGAGTGAGACCCAGTACTTC. Its protein is CASSPLESETQYF. The rearrangement uses TRBV18 and TRBJ2-5; D unresolved. CDR1 KGHSH and CDR2 LQKENI come from the germline V gene. The V gene lost 3 bases and the J gene lost 5 bases, with 10 bases spanning the gap. The CDR3 consists of 13 residues.

J is TRBJ1-5 and V is TRBV7-8; D perhaps matches TRBD1 (6 bases). Trimming pared 4 bases from V and 4 bases from J, leaving 14 bases between. CDR1 is SGHVS and CDR2 is FQNEAQ in the germline V gene. This CDR3 region has 15 residues. CDR3 sequence: CASSSEGGGNQPQHF. The CDR3 DNA reads TGTGCCAGCAGCTCCGAGGGGGGGGGAAATCAGCCCCAGCATTTT.

This chain uses TRBV19 with TRBJ1-5; no clear D gene. V was cut by 8 bases and J by 0 bases, with 8 bases left in between. Germline CDR1 LNHDA, CDR2 SQIVND (reference sequence). The CDR3 extends over 13 amino acids. The CDR3 sequence: CASGFNSNQPQHF. In DNA, the CDR3 is TGTGCCAGTGGTTTTAATAGCAATCAGCCCCAGCATTTT.

Here the CDR3 reads CASSREAGGTYEQYF. The CDR3, as DNA: TGCGCCAGCAGCCGCGAGGCAGGGGGAACCTACGAGCAGTACTTC. The chain uses TRBV5-1 and TRBJ2-7; 7 nucleotides line up with TRBD1. CDR3 length: 15 residues. The ends lost 4 bases at V and 2 bases at J; junction bases unmatched: 9. CDR1 and CDR2 (germline): SGHRS, YFSETQ. Full variable domain (outside the CDR3, taken from reference TRBV5-1 and TRBJ2-7): KAGVTQTPRYLIKTRGQQVTLSCSPISGHRSVSWYQQTPGQGLQFLFEYFSETQRNKGNFPGRFSGRQFSNSRSEMNVSTLELGDSALYLCASSREAGGTYEQYFGPGTRLTVT.

The V call is TRBV19, the J call TRBJ2-1; 10 bases map to TRBD2. With V trimmed by 3 bases and J by 3 bases, 14 bases remained unmatched. The CDR3 loop spans 19 amino acids. CDR1 and CDR2 from the germline V gene are LNHDA and SQIVND (reference sequence). The CDR3 coding sequence is TGTGCCAGTAGTATTAGGCCCTACGGACTAGCGGCGCTCTACAATGAGCAGTTCTTC. Its translation: CASSIRPYGLAALYNEQFF. The full variable domain, in which reference TRBV19 and TRBJ2-1 provide the parts outside the CDR3, is DGGITQSPKYLFRKEGQNVTLSCEQNLNHDAMYWYRQDPGQGLRLIYYSQIVNDFQKGDIAEGYSVSREKKESFPLTVTSAQKNPTAFYLCASSIRPYGLAALYNEQFFGPGTRLTVL.

The chain links TRBV27 to TRBJ1-4; D gene uncertain. Germline V lookup: CDR1 MNHEY, CDR2 SMNVEV (reference sequence). Trimming took 0 bases from V and 11 from J, leaving 16 bases between them. CDR3 length equals 15 residues. This chain's CDR3 is CASSLSRFGPAKLFF. Here the CDR3 DNA reads TGTGCCAGCAGTTTATCTCGTTTCGGCCCAGCCAAACTGTTTTTT.

Note on this clone: The DNA is left out, because the CDR3 cannot be placed on it with certainty; the CDR3 is given as TCRdb lists it. The CDR3 spells CASSWGQGSFF. The chain carries TRBV6-6 and TRBJ1-1; TRBD1 is the table's D call, not checked against the DNA. The CDR3 is 11 residues long, ends included. The germline V gene has CDR1 MNHNY and CDR2 SVGAGI (reference sequence).

This clone was recorded a few times. This chain connects TRBV15 to TRBJ2-2; TRBD1 agrees at 8 bases. Germline trimming cut 6 bases from V and 1 base from J; bases unmatched to any gene: 7. The germline gives CDR1 LNHNV, CDR2 YYDKDF (reference sequence). The CDR3 is made up of 16 amino acids. In DNA, the CDR3 is TGTGCCACCAGGACCCCGGACAGGGAGAACACCGGGGAGCTGTTTTTT. Translating gives CATRTPDRENTGELFF.

The CDR3 nucleotides are TGTGCCAGCAATAAAGTCGGGGGCCGGGAGGCCATATATTTT. As protein: CASNKVGGREAIYF. V usage is TRBV4-2 and J usage is TRBJ1-3; D is perhaps TRBD1 (6 bases). Trimming removed 7 bases from V and 11 bases from J, with 21 bases in between. This CDR3 is 14 amino acids long. Germline lookup yields CDR1 LGHNA and CDR2 YNFKEQ.